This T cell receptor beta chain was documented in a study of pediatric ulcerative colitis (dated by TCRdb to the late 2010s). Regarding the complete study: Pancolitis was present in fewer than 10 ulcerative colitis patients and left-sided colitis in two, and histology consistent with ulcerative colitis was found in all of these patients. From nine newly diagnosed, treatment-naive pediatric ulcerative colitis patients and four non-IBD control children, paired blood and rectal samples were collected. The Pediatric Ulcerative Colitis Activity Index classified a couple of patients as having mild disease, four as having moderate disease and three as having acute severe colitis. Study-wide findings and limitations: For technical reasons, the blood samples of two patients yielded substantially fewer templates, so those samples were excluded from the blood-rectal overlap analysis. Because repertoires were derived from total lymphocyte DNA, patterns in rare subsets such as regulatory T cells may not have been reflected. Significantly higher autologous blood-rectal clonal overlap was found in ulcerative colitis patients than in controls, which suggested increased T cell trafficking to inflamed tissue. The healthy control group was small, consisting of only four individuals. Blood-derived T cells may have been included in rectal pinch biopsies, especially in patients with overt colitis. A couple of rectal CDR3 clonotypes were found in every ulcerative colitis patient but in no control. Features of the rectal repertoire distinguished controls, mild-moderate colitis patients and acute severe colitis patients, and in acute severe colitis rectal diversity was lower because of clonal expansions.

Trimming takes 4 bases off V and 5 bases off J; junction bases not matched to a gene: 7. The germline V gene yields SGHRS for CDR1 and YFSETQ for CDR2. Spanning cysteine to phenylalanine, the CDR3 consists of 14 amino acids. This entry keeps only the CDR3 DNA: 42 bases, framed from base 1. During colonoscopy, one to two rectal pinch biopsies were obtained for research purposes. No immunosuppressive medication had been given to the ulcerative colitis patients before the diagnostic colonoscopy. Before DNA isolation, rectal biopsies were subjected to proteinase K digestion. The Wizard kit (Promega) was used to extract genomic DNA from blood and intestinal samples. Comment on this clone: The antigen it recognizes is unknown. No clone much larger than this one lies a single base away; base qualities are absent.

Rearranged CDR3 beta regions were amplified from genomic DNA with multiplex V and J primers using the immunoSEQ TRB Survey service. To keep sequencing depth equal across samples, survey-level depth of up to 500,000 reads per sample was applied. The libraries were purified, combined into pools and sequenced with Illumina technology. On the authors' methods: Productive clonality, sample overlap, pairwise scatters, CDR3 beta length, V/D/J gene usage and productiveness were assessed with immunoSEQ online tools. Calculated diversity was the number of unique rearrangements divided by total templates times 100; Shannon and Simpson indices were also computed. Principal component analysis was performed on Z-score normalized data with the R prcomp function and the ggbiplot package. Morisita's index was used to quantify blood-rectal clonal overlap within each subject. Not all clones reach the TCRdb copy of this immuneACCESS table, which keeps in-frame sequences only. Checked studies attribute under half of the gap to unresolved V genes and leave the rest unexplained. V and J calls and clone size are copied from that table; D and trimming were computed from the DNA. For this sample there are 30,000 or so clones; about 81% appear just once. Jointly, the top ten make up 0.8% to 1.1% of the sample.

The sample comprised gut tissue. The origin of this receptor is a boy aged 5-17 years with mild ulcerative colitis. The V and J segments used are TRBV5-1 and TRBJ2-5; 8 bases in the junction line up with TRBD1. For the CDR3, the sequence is CASSLGTGAETQYF. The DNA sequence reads TGCGCCAGCAGCCTCGGGACAGGAGCGGAGACCCAGTACTTC.